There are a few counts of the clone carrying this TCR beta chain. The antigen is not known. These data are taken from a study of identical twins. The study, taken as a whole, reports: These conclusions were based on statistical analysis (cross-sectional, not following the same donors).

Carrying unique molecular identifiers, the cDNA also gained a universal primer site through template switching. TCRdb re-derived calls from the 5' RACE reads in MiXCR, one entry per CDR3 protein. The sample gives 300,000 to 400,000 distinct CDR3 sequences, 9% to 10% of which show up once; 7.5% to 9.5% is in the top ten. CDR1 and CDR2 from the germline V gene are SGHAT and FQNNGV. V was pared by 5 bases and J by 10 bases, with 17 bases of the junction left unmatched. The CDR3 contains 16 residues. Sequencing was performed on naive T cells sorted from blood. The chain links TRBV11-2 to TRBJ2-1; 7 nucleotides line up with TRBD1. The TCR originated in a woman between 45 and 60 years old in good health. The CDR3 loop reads CASSAKQGSLYTEQFF. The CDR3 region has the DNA TGTGCCAGCAGCGCAAAACAGGGGTCCCTCTACACCGAGCAGTTCTTC.